This is a list of T cell receptor beta chains from one sample in a study of shared clonotypes between healthy human individuals. Data came from immunoSEQ multiplex PCR; TCRdb stores just in-frame clones and leaves some out. The top ten clones hold approximately 1.5% of a sample with about 1 million clones, around 76% of them seen once. The specimen sequenced was memory CD4+ T cells sorted from blood. Source of these receptors: a man in his late teens or twenties in good health. The CDR3 runs from the conserved cysteine through the conserved F or W. A D gene is named only where the DNA matches it firmly. Clone size is shown for a subset of rows, as once, few, many or a class of expanded clone.

clone_size j_call d_call v_call cdr3_aa cdr3_nt
NA TRBJ2-7 NA TRBV5-6 CASSSGRGAYEQYF TGTGCCAGCAGCTCCGGACGGGGGGCGTACGAGCAGTACTTC
NA TRBJ2-2 TRBD1 TRBV19 CASSGQRNTGELFF TGTGCCAGTTCGGGACAGCGAAACACCGGGGAGCTGTTTTTT
NA TRBJ2-1 NA TRBV9 CASSVLGRGSYNEQFF TGTGCCAGCAGCGTACTGGGCAGGGGCTCCTACAATGAGCAGTTCTTC
NA TRBJ2-3 NA TRBV10-3 CAISVRDTQYF TGTGCCATCAGTGTAAGAGATACGCAGTATTTT
NA TRBJ2-5 NA TRBV5-4 CASSLGTLQETQYF TGTGCCAGCAGCCTAGGGACTCTCCAAGAGACCCAGTACTTC
NA TRBJ2-1 NA TRBV1 CTSSYRVNSGRPGSYNEQFF TGCACCAGCAGCTACCGCGTTAATAGCGGGAGGCCGGGCTCCTACAATGAGCAGTTCTTC
NA TRBJ2-1 NA TRBV6-5 CASSYSSLPGEQFF TGTGCCAGCAGTTACTCGTCCCTCCCCGGTGAGCAGTTCTTC
NA TRBJ1-5 TRBD1 TRBV30 CAWSAGGDQPQHF TGTGCCTGGAGCGCAGGGGGCGATCAGCCCCAGCATTTT
NA TRBJ1-5 NA TRBV5-6 CASSFRPDQPQHF TGTGCCAGCAGCTTCAGGCCGGATCAGCCCCAGCATTTT
NA TRBJ2-1 TRBD2 TRBV9 CASPGTSGGSSYNEQFF TGTGCCAGCCCCGGGACTAGCGGGGGGAGCTCCTACAATGAGCAGTTCTTC
NA TRBJ2-5 NA TRBV6-6 CASSEAGYGKETQYF TGTGCCAGCAGTGAGGCAGGGTACGGTAAAGAGACCCAGTACTTC
NA TRBJ2-7 TRBD1 TRBV6-6 CASSDGDRAHEQYF TGTGCCAGCAGTGACGGGGACAGGGCCCACGAGCAGTACTTC
NA TRBJ2-7 NA TRBV6-1 CASRARPITSYEQYF TGTGCCAGCAGAGCCAGACCTATAACCTCCTACGAGCAGTACTTC
NA TRBJ1-2 TRBD1 TRBV7-9 CASSAPDRAYGYTF TGTGCCAGCAGCGCCCCCGACAGGGCCTATGGCTACACCTTC
NA TRBJ2-3 NA TRBV9 CASSVATGRDTQYF TGTGCCAGCAGCGTAGCTACAGGGCGAGATACGCAGTATTTT
NA TRBJ2-5 TRBD2 TRBV6-6 CASRGTSGAGQETQYF TGTGCCAGCAGGGGGACTAGCGGGGCGGGCCAAGAGACCCAGTACTTC
NA TRBJ1-1 TRBD1 TRBV5-1 CASSLRQGVQAFF TGCGCCAGCAGCCTTCGACAGGGAGTCCAAGCTTTCTTT
NA TRBJ1-1 NA TRBV7-9 CASSFPGWGAGNTEAFF TGTGCCAGCAGCTTTCCCGGTTGGGGGGCGGGGAACACTGAAGCTTTCTTT
many TRBJ2-3 NA TRBV29-1 CSVEEPQWGTDTQYF TGCAGCGTTGAAGAACCCCAGTGGGGCACAGATACGCAGTATTTT
NA TRBJ1-5 TRBD1 TRBV2 CASSVLRQGGNQPQHF TGTGCCAGCAGTGTATTACGACAGGGCGGCAATCAGCCCCAGCATTTT
NA TRBJ2-7 NA TRBV11-2 CASSSIERSEQYF TGTGCCAGCAGCTCCATCGAGCGCTCCGAGCAGTACTTC
NA TRBJ2-2 TRBD2 TRBV9 CASSVSGGANTGELFF TGTGCCAGCAGCGTATCGGGAGGGGCGAACACCGGGGAGCTGTTTTTT
NA TRBJ1-2 NA TRBV19 CASKKAGMNYGYTF TGTGCCAGTAAGAAGGCAGGCATGAACTATGGCTACACCTTC
NA TRBJ2-3 NA TRBV30 CAWSVGGPRGDTQYF TGTGCCTGGAGTGTAGGCGGTCCTAGAGGAGATACGCAGTATTTT
NA TRBJ1-3 NA TRBV30 CAWGGREAGNTIYF TGTGCCTGGGGGGGCAGGGAAGCTGGAAACACCATATATTTT